In its sample, the clone carrying this T cell receptor beta chain was seen a few times. These data are taken from a study of T-cell reconstitution after alpha-beta-depleted transplantation in children. Germline CDR1 reads SGHDT; CDR2 reads YYEEEE. This CDR3 contains 13 residues. The V and J ends lost 7 bases and 4 bases, in that order; junction bases with no gene match: 4. The TCRbeta library incorporated unique molecular identifiers. From the PCR reads, TCRdb called clonotypes with MiXCR, one entry per CDR3 protein. The repertoire holds about 540,000 distinct CDR3 sequences, around 17% seen once, with less than 4% in the top ten.

The specimen was PBMCs from the stem cell graft donor, collected from the stem cell graft. This sequence joins TRBV5-6 and TRBJ2-5; TRBD2 aligns across 10 bases. This TCR derives from a human donor who donated a stem cell graft to a child with acute lymphoblastic leukemia. CDR3 sequence (DNA): TGTGCCAGCGGAAAGCGGGAGGGAGAGACCCAGTACTTC. Translated, it gives CASGKREGETQYF.